These 27 T cell receptor beta chains share one sample of origin, sequenced in a study of cytomegalovirus exposure and HLA in healthy donors. Both 60 Vbeta primers and 13 Jbeta primers went into the PCR. Some clones are missing from TCRdb's copy, which holds only in-frame ones; the method was immunoSEQ multiplex PCR. The repertoire holds some 98,000 clones, with roughly 77% as singletons. The specimen was PBMCs. Receptor source: a human donor in good health.

V gene TRBV6-4 combines with J gene TRBJ1-1; a weak D match, TRBD1 (6 bases). This CDR3 contains 14 residues. The germline gives CDR1 MRHNA, CDR2 SNTAGT. V lost 6 bases and J lost 0, with 11 bases in between. Written as DNA, the CDR3 is TGTGCCAGCAGGAAGGGGGACCTGAACACTGAAGCTTTCTTT. This codes for CASRKGDLNTEAFF.

The rearrangement links TRBV6-5 to TRBJ1-5; D gene unclear. Between the trimmed V and J ends, which lost 0 bases and 3 bases, there was a span of 9 bases. CDR1 is MNHEY, CDR2 SVGAGI, per germline. There are 15 residues in the CDR3. The CDR3 reads CASSYSSLLNQPQHF. CDR3 coding DNA: TGTGCCAGCAGTTACTCGAGCCTGCTCAATCAGCCCCAGCATTTT.

This clone was observed a few times. The chain is built from TRBV6-6 and TRBJ1-4; 7 bases map to TRBD1. Losses at the gene ends were 8 bases for V and 6 bases for J; bases not matched to a gene: 0. Germline assignment: CDR1 MNHNY and CDR2 SVGAGI (reference sequence). CDR3 length: 11 amino acids. The CDR3 here is CASGTDEKLFF. The CDR3 DNA reads as TGTGCCAGCGGGACAGATGAAAAACTGTTTTTT.

V is TRBV7-9 and J is TRBJ2-7, with TRBD1 matching over 7 bases. Trimming took 4 bases from V and 2 from J; bases not matched to a gene: 8. CDR1 and CDR2 from the germline V gene are SEHNR and FQNEAQ (reference sequence). The CDR3 totals 15 residues. The CDR3 region is CASSSPRDRAYEQYF. The CDR3 DNA reads as TGTGCCAGCAGCTCCCCCCGGGACAGAGCCTACGAGCAGTACTTC.

CDR3 sequence: CASSLTSIHEQFF. The CDR3 bases are TGTGCCAGCAGCTTGACTAGCATCCATGAGCAGTTCTTC. The rearrangement uses TRBV7-3 and TRBJ2-1; TRBD2 agrees at 7 bases. The CDR3 has 13 amino acids. The germline V gene has CDR1 SGHTA and CDR2 FQGTGA. The V gene end was trimmed by 3 bases and the J gene end by 8 bases; junction bases not matched to a gene: 4.

This clone was seen just once. The chain uses TRBV5-8 and TRBJ2-2; a possible D gene is TRBD1 (5 bases). The CDR3 extends over 14 amino acids. Trimming removed 3 bases at V and 4 bases at J, with 10 bases between. CDR1 is SGHTS, CDR2 YDEGEE, per germline. The CDR3 DNA is TGTGCCAGCAGCTCTTCAGGGTTCACCGGGGAGCTGTTTTTT. Translation gives CASSSSGFTGELFF.

J is TRBJ2-7 and V is TRBV5-5; TRBD2 agrees at 8 bases. This CDR3 spans 15 amino acids. Germline assignment: CDR1 SGHKS and CDR2 YYEKEE (reference sequence). Trimming at V came to 5 bases and at J to 0 bases, leaving 7 bases not matched to a gene. CDR3 coding DNA: TGTGCCAGCAGTGGGGTAGCGGGAAGCTCCTACGAGCAGTACTTC. This translates into CASSGVAGSSYEQYF.

This clone was observed a few times. The V gene is TRBV9, the J gene TRBJ2-7; the D gene is possibly TRBD2 (6 bases). Germline CDR1 is SGDLS and CDR2 is YYNGEE. V was pared by 1 base and J by 4 bases, with 12 bases between. The CDR3 has 14 amino acids. This CDR3 is CASSVREVTYEQYF. CDR3 coding DNA: TGTGCCAGCAGCGTAAGGGAGGTTACGTACGAGCAGTACTTC.

The chain uses TRBV2 and TRBJ2-1; 7 bases align to TRBD1. This CDR3 spans 15 amino acids. Germline-derived CDR1 and CDR2 are SNHLY and FYNNEI. V dropped 9 bases and J dropped 1; count of bases not matched to a gene: 9. This CDR3 is CASCQTGLSYNEQFF. CDR3 DNA sequence: TGTGCCAGTTGTCAGACAGGGTTATCCTACAATGAGCAGTTCTTC.

V and J are TRBV6-5 and TRBJ2-3, with 11 bases matching TRBD2. The CDR3 runs to 15 residues. Germline loops: CDR1 MNHEY, CDR2 SVGAGI. J gave up 5 bases and V 0 bases, and 1 base lay outside the gene matches. The CDR3 sequence: CASSYSGTSGDTQYF. The CDR3 nucleotides are TGTGCCAGCAGTTACTCCGGGACTAGCGGAGATACGCAGTATTTT.

The chain employs TRBV4-2 and TRBJ2-1; TRBD2 agrees at 10 bases. Germline CDR1 reads LGHNA; CDR2 reads YNFKEQ. The CDR3 runs to 17 residues. V was pared by 0 bases and J by 6 bases, with 8 bases of the junction left unmatched. The CDR3 loop reads CASSQDQGTSGANEQFF. CDR3 DNA: TGTGCCAGCAGCCAAGATCAGGGCACTAGCGGGGCCAATGAGCAGTTCTTC.

V usage is TRBV14 and J usage is TRBJ1-2, with 9 nucleotides matching TRBD1. Germline assignment: CDR1 SGHDN and CDR2 FVKESK. The CDR3 is made up of 14 amino acids. V shed 4 bases, J shed 4 bases, and the junction held 4 bases outside the gene matches. This CDR3 is CASSPLGQGYGYTF. The CDR3 bases are TGTGCCAGCAGCCCGCTGGGACAGGGCTATGGCTACACCTTC.

V usage is TRBV30 and J usage is TRBJ1-1; 8 nucleotides match TRBD1. The CDR3 runs to 14 residues. Germline CDR1 GTSNPN, CDR2 SVGIG (reference sequence). The junction had 5 bases not matched to a gene; V was cut back by 4 bases and J by 1 base. The CDR3 DNA sequence: TGTGCCTGGACCCTGGGACAGGCGAACACTGAAGCTTTCTTT. This translates into CAWTLGQANTEAFF. Full variable domain (outside the CDR3, taken from reference TRBV30 and TRBJ1-1): SQTIHQWPATLVQPVGSPLSLECTVEGTSNPNLYWYRQAAGRGLQLLFYSVGIGQISSEVPQNLSASRPQDRQFILSSKKLLLSDSGFYLCAWTLGQANTEAFFGQGTRLTVV.

CDR3 nucleotides: TGTGCCAGCAGCTTAGGGGAGACTCCCTACAATGAGCAGTTCTTC. Its protein product is CASSLGETPYNEQFF. The chain combines TRBV11-2 with TRBJ2-1; possible D gene TRBD2, 5 bases. This CDR3 comprises 15 residues. Trimming removed 1 base from V and 2 bases from J, with 9 bases in between. Germline CDR1 and CDR2: SGHAT and FQNNGV.

The J gene is TRBJ2-7, the V gene TRBV6-1; D may be TRBD2 (6 bases). Trimming took 1 base from V and 5 from J, leaving 9 bases between them. Germline V gene data show CDR1 as MNHNS and CDR2 as SASEGT. The CDR3 runs 13 residues. CDR3 nucleotides: TGTGCCAGCAGTGAAGGTCAGCGGGACGAGCAGTACTTC. This codes for CASSEGQRDEQYF.

The chain joins TRBV9 to TRBJ2-5; 7 nucleotides line up with TRBD2. The CDR3 length is 17 residues. From germline, CDR1 is SGDLS and CDR2 YYNGEE. Trimming cost V 3 bases and J 5 bases; bases outside gene matches: 16. CDR3 loop: CASSAGLGSTFEETQYF. The CDR3 DNA reads TGTGCCAGCAGCGCCGGACTAGGCTCTACGTTCGAGGAGACCCAGTACTTC.

The gene calls are TRBV7-2 and TRBJ1-6; 7 positions match TRBD1. V trimming: 5 bases; J trimming: 11 bases; junction bases outside the gene matches: 6. Germline loops: CDR1 SGHTA, CDR2 FQGNSA. This CDR3 comprises 13 residues. In nucleotides, the CDR3 is TGTGCCAGCAGCCCCCAGGGGGATACACCCCTCCACTTT. Translation gives CASSPQGDTPLHF.

This clone appeared a single time. CDR3 in amino acids: CASSIGEGLSNQPQHF. CDR3 coding DNA: TGTGCCAGTAGTATAGGTGAGGGATTGAGCAATCAGCCCCAGCATTTT. The chain couples TRBV19 to TRBJ1-5; D is unclear. Trimming removed 1 base from V and 1 base from J, with 11 bases in between. Germline assignment: CDR1 LNHDA and CDR2 SQIVND (reference sequence). The CDR3 totals 16 residues. Full variable domain (remainder filled in from reference TRBV19 and TRBJ1-5): DGGITQSPKYLFRKEGQNVTLSCEQNLNHDAMYWYRQDPGQGLRLIYYSQIVNDFQKGDIAEGYSVSREKKESFPLTVTSAQKNPTAFYLCASSIGEGLSNQPQHFGDGTRLSIL.

The chain employs TRBV7-6 and TRBJ1-4; 9 bases align to TRBD1. J was trimmed by 5 bases and V by 3 bases; bases with no gene match: 4. Germline assignment: CDR1 SGHVS and CDR2 FNYEAQ. The CDR3 consists of 15 residues. The CDR3, as DNA: TGTGCCAGCAGCTTTCCGGGACAGGGAAATGAAAAACTGTTTTTT. The encoded protein is CASSFPGQGNEKLFF. The whole variable domain, filled in from reference TRBV7-6 and TRBJ1-4, reads GAGVSQSPRYKVTKRGQDVALRCDPISGHVSLYWYRQALGQGPEFLTYFNYEAQQDKSGLPNDRFSAERPEGSISTLTIQRTEQRDSAMYRCASSFPGQGNEKLFFGSGTQLSVL.

The gene calls are TRBV4-3 and TRBJ2-7; TRBD2 is a possible D gene (5 bases). Trimming left V 1 base short and J 2 bases short, with 18 bases between. The CDR3 spans 17 residues. The germline gives CDR1 LGHNA, CDR2 YSLEER. CDR3 in DNA: TGCGCCAGCAGCCAAGTACGGGGAATAGACAACACCTACGAGCAGTACTTC. Amino acids: CASSQVRGIDNTYEQYF.

The chain has TRBV19 and TRBJ2-2; 11 bases line up with TRBD1. V shed 6 bases and J 6 bases; nucleotides not matched to a gene: 3. Germline V gene data show CDR1 as LNHDA and CDR2 as SQIVND (reference sequence). The CDR3 contains 14 residues. The CDR3 sequence is CASSRTGGSGELFF. As DNA, the CDR3 is TGTGCCAGTAGCAGGACAGGGGGCTCCGGGGAGCTGTTTTTT.

The gene calls are TRBV5-4 and TRBJ2-5, with TRBD2 matching over 7 bases. V dropped 0 bases and J dropped 1; count of bases not matched to a gene: 3. This CDR3 has 15 residues. In germline, CDR1 is SGHNT, CDR2 YYREEE (reference sequence). The CDR3 sequence is CASSLVASGQETQYF. In DNA, the CDR3 is TGTGCCAGCAGCTTGGTGGCTAGCGGCCAAGAGACCCAGTACTTC.

As DNA, the CDR3 is TGTGCCAGCAGCACCCAGGGACAATTCATAGCCCTCCACTTT. This encodes CASSTQGQFIALHF. The chain links TRBV7-2 to TRBJ1-6; D might be TRBD1 (6 bases). CDR3 size: 14 residues. Trimming cost V 5 bases and J 14 bases, with 19 bases left between them. Germline values: CDR1 SGHTA, CDR2 FQGNSA.

V and J are TRBV11-3 and TRBJ2-3; TRBD1 matches 8 bases. Germline V gives CDR1 SGHNT, CDR2 YENEEA. The CDR3 sequence is 15 residues long. With V trimmed by 4 bases and J by 6 bases, 9 bases remained unmatched. The CDR3 here is CASSSSRDRSDTQYF. In DNA form, the CDR3 reads TGTGCCAGCAGCTCGTCCCGGGACAGGTCCGATACGCAGTATTTT.

The J gene is TRBJ2-2, the V gene TRBV5-1; perhaps TRBD2 as D (5 bases). The CDR3 is 13 residues long. V lost 3 bases, J lost 4 bases, and 7 bases lay in between. Germline CDR1 and CDR2: SGHRS and YFSETQ. CDR3 amino acids: CASSYTSTGELFF. CDR3 DNA: TGCGCCAGCAGCTATACTAGCACCGGGGAGCTGTTTTTT.

V gene TRBV15 combines with J gene TRBJ1-2; a possible D gene is TRBD1 (6 bases). The CDR3 runs 18 residues. Trimming removed 0 bases at V and 3 bases at J, with 20 bases between. The germline CDR1 and CDR2 sequences are LNHNV and YYDKDF (reference sequence). The CDR3: CATSRESTGNLRYYGYTF. In DNA form, the CDR3 reads TGTGCCACCAGCAGAGAGTCGACAGGAAATCTCCGGTACTATGGCTACACCTTC.

The chain recombines TRBV7-9 with TRBJ2-3; TRBD2 agrees at 7 bases. Germline loops: CDR1 SEHNR, CDR2 FQNEAQ (reference sequence). V lost 4 bases, J lost 6 bases, and 10 bases stayed unmatched. The CDR3 extends over 15 amino acids. For the CDR3, the DNA is TGTGCCAGCAGCTCCCCTCGGGGGAGGGCCGATACGCAGTATTTT. Translating gives CASSSPRGRADTQYF.